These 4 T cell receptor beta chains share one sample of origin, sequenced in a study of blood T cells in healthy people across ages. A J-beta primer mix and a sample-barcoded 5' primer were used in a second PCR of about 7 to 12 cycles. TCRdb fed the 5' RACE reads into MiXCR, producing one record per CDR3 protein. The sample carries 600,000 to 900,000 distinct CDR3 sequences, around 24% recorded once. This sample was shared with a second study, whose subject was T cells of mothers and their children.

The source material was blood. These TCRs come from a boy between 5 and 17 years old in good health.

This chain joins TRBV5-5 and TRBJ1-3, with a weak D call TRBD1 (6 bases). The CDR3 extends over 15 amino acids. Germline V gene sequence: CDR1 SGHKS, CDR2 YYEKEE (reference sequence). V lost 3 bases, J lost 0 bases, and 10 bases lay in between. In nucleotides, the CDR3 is TGTGCCAGCAGCTGGACAGCCCGCTCTGGAAACACCATATATTTT. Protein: CASSWTARSGNTIYF.

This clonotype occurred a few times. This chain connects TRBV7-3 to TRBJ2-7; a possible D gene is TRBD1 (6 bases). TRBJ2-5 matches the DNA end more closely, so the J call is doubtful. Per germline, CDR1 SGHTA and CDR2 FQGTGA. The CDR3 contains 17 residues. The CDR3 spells CASSLVGGPAPQETQYF. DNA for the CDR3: TGTGCCAGCAGCTTAGTAGGGGGTCCGGCCCCCCAAGAGACCCAGTACTTC.

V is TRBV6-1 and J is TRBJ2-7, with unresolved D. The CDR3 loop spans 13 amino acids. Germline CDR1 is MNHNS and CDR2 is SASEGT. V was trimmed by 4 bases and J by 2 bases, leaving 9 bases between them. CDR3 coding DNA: TGTGCCAGCAGTGGAAAGGCCCCCTACGAGCAGTACTTC. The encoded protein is CASSGKAPYEQYF.

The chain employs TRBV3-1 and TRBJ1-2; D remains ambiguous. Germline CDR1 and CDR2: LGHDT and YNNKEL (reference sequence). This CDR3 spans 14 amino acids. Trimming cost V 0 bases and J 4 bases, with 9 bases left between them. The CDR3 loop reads CASSQEEGSYGYTF. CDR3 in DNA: TGTGCCAGCAGCCAAGAGGAAGGTTCCTATGGCTACACCTTC.